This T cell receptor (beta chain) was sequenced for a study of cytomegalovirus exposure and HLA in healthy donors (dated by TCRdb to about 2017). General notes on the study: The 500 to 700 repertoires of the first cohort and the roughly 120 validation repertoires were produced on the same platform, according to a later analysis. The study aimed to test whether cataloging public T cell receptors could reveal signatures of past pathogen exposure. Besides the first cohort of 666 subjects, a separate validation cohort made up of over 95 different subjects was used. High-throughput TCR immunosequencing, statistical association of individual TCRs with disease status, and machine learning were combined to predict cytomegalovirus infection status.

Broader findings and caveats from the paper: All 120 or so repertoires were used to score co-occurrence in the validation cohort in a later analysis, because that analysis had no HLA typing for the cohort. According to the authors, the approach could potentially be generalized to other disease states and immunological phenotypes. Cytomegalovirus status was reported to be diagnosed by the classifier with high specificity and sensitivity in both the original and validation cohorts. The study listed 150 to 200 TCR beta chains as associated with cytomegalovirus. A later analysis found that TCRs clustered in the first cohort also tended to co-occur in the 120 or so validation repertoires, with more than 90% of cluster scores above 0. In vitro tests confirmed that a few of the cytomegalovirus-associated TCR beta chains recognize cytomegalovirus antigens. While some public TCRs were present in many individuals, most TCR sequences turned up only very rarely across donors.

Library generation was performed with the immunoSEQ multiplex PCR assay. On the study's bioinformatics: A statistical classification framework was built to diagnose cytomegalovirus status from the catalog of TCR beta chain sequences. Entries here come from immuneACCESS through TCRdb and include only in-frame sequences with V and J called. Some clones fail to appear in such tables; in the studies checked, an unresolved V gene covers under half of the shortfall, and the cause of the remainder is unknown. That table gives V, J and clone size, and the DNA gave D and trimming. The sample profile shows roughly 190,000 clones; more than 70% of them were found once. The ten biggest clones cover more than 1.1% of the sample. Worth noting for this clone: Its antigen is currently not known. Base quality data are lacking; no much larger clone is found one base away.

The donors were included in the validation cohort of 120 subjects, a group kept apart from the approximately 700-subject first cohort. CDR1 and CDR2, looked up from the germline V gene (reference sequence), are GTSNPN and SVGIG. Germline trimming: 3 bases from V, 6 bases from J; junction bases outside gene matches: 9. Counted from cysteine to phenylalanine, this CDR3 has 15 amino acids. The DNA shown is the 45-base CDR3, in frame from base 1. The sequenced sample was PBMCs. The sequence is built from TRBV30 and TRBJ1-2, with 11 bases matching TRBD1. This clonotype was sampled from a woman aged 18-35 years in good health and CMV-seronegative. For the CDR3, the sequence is CAWSAGTGGLDGYTF. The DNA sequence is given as TGTGCCTGGAGCGCCGGGACAGGGGGATTGGATGGCTACACCTTC.